The 26 T cell receptor beta chains in this list originate from one sample, sequenced in a study of identifying expanded T cells in peripheral blood. TCRdb's table, derived via immunoSEQ multiplex PCR, lists solely in-frame clones and lacks some. This table has 90,000 to 120,000 clones, around 88% appearing once. Sequencing was carried out using blood. The receptors stem from a person aged 18 to 75 in good health.

The J gene is TRBJ2-5, the V gene TRBV7-2, with D unclear. V lost 1 base and J lost 4, with 10 bases in between. CDR1 is SGHTA and CDR2 is FQGNSA in the germline V gene. CDR3 length equals 14 residues. CDR3 bases: TGTGCCAGCAGCTTAGACTCTGTTCGAGAGACCCAGTACTTC. As protein: CASSLDSVRETQYF.

This chain links TRBV9 with TRBJ2-3, with TRBD2 matching 12 bases. CDR3 length: 17 residues. The germline V gene has CDR1 SGDLS and CDR2 YYNGEE. J lost 0 bases, V lost 4 bases, and 6 bases had no gene match. Here the CDR3 reads CASSHSGTSGSTDTQYF. The CDR3 nucleotides are TGTGCCAGCAGCCACTCCGGGACTAGCGGGAGCACAGATACGCAGTATTTT.

The J gene is TRBJ1-2, the V gene TRBV7-8; possibly TRBD1 for D (5 bases). Trimming cost V 5 bases and J 4 bases, with 20 bases left between them. CDR3 length equals 16 residues. CDR1 and CDR2 (germline): SGHVS, FQNEAQ. The CDR3 reads CASSQIGSRETYGYTF. DNA for the CDR3: TGTGCCAGCAGCCAGATTGGGAGCAGGGAGACCTATGGCTACACCTTC.

The chain is built from TRBV6-6 and TRBJ2-7; 8 bases match TRBD1. This CDR3 spans 15 amino acids. Germline trimming cut 6 bases from V and 0 bases from J; bases unmatched to any gene: 7. Germline assignment: CDR1 MNHNY and CDR2 SVGAGI (reference sequence). CDR3 loop: CASSPGQGNSYEQYF. DNA for the CDR3: TGTGCCAGCAGCCCCGGACAGGGTAACTCCTACGAGCAGTACTTC.

The chain has TRBV7-9 and TRBJ2-5; 8 positions agree with TRBD1. Looked up from germline, CDR1 is SEHNR and CDR2 is FQNEAQ (reference sequence). With V trimmed by 3 bases and J by 5 bases, 20 bases remained unmatched. The CDR3 has 19 amino acids. The chain's CDR3 is CASSFGGQGAGGRWETQYF. CDR3 DNA sequence: TGTGCCAGCAGCTTTGGGGGGCAGGGGGCCGGCGGACGCTGGGAGACCCAGTACTTC.

This clone was detected only a few times. V usage is TRBV7-2 and J usage is TRBJ2-3; TRBD2 might be the D (6 bases). The V and J ends lost 3 bases and 2 bases respectively, with 9 bases between them. The CDR3 consists of 14 residues. Germline V CDR1 and CDR2: SGHTA, FQGNSA. As DNA, the CDR3 is TGTGCCAGCAGCTTGGGACTGTACACAGATACGCAGTATTTT. This gives the protein CASSLGLYTDTQYF.

This chain connects TRBV7-2 to TRBJ1-1; 11 positions agree with TRBD1. This CDR3 is built from 16 residues. Germline V lookup: CDR1 SGHTA, CDR2 FQGNSA. V shed 6 bases, J shed 3 bases, and the junction held 9 bases outside the gene matches. This CDR3 is CASRAAGTGGYTEAFF. The CDR3 coding sequence is TGTGCCAGCAGGGCAGCCGGGACAGGGGGTTACACTGAAGCTTTCTTT.

The V gene is TRBV28, the J gene TRBJ2-7, with D possibly being TRBD1 or TRBD2 (5 bases each). Trimming pared 2 bases from V and 9 bases from J, leaving 20 bases between. The CDR3 extends over 15 amino acids. CDR1 MDHEN and CDR2 SYDVKM come from the germline V gene. In nucleotides, the CDR3 is TGTGCCAGCAGTTTAGAGGGACCCTGGCCCATAGGGCAGTACTTC. Its protein is CASSLEGPWPIGQYF.

The rearrangement links TRBV10-2 to TRBJ2-3; D ambiguous. CDR1 is WSHSY, CDR2 SAAADI, per germline. The CDR3 spans 14 residues. V gave up 6 bases and J gave up 2 bases, with 12 bases separating them. The CDR3 loop is CASRSGTYTDTQYF. CDR3 DNA: TGCGCCAGCAGGTCGGGCACTTACACAGATACGCAGTATTTT.

The genes are TRBV5-5 and TRBJ1-5, with D hard to call. Germline V lookup: CDR1 SGHKS, CDR2 YYEKEE (reference sequence). There are 13 residues in the CDR3. V was pared by 0 bases and J by 6 bases, with 7 bases between. Here the CDR3 DNA reads TGTGCCAGCAGCTTGGCTTACGGTCAGCCCCAGCATTTT. This codes for CASSLAYGQPQHF.

The rearrangement uses TRBV4-1 and TRBJ2-2; 8 nucleotides match TRBD1. This CDR3 region has 17 residues. The V segment lost 4 bases and the J segment 4 bases; nucleotides outside the gene matches: 11. Germline-derived CDR1 and CDR2 are MGHRA and YSYEKL. CDR3 sequence (DNA): TGCGCCAGCAGCCTCCAGCCAGGGGGCGCGGGCACCGGGGAGCTGTTTTTT. It specifies CASSLQPGGAGTGELFF.

In this sample, this clone turned up once. This chain connects TRBV6-5 to TRBJ2-4, with unresolved D. The CDR3 sequence is 14 residues long. From germline, CDR1 is MNHEY and CDR2 SVGAGI. Deletions cut 6 bases from V and 2 bases from J, with 11 bases between. CDR3 sequence: CASSLDPSKNIQYF. CDR3 sequence (DNA): TGTGCCAGCAGCCTCGACCCATCCAAAAACATTCAGTACTTC.

The gene calls are TRBV4-2 and TRBJ2-7; perhaps TRBD1 as D (6 bases). Trimming left V 4 bases short and J 7 bases short, with 23 bases between. This CDR3 region has 16 residues. Per germline, CDR1 LGHNA and CDR2 YNFKEQ. CDR3 sequence (DNA): TGTGCCAGCAGCCCCTCTCAAGAGACAGGACTCAGGGAGCAGTACTTC. Amino acids: CASSPSQETGLREQYF.

CDR3 in DNA: TGCGCCAGCAGCCAGGACGCACTAGCGGGACTATACAATGAGCAGTTCTTC. Its protein product is CASSQDALAGLYNEQFF. V and J are TRBV4-3 and TRBJ2-1, with TRBD2 matching 10 bases. This CDR3 comprises 17 residues. Trimming removed 3 bases from V and 4 bases from J; junction bases left unmatched: 9. Germline V lookup: CDR1 LGHNA, CDR2 YSLEER.

The V call is TRBV7-2, the J call TRBJ2-2, with 14 nucleotides matching TRBD2. The junction had 3 bases not matched to a gene; V was cut back by 3 bases and J by 0 bases. The CDR3 length is 18 residues. Germline-derived CDR1 and CDR2 are SGHTA and FQGNSA. The CDR3 DNA follows: TGTGCCAGCAGCTTGGGACTAGCGGGGGCCGCGAACACCGGGGAGCTGTTTTTT. Protein sequence: CASSLGLAGAANTGELFF.

On this clone itself: Other nucleotide sequences in the sample specify the same CDR3. The J gene is TRBJ1-5, the V gene TRBV5-6, with D hard to call. V dropped 0 bases and J dropped 0 bases, with 4 bases sitting between them. CDR1 is SGHDT, CDR2 YYEEEE, per germline. This CDR3 is built from 14 residues. The CDR3 sequence is CASSLGLSNQPQHF. The CDR3 DNA follows: TGTGCCAGCAGCTTGGGACTTAGCAATCAGCCCCAGCATTTT.

The chain joins TRBV25-1 to TRBJ2-5, with D possibly TRBD2 on 6 matching bases. The CDR3 has 15 residues. The V gene lost 3 bases and the J gene lost 5 bases, with 16 bases spanning the gap. Germline-derived CDR1 and CDR2 are MGHDK and SYGVNS. The chain's CDR3 is CASSDRGTSRETQYF. CDR3 in DNA: TGTGCCAGCAGTGATCGGGGGACGAGTAGGGAGACCCAGTACTTC.

The chain's CDR3 is CASSIAGGLNTEAFF. DNA for the CDR3: TGTGCCAGTAGTATAGCGGGGGGCCTGAACACTGAAGCTTTCTTT. This rearrangement joins TRBV19 to TRBJ1-1; possible D gene TRBD1, 6 bases. Germline assignment: CDR1 LNHDA and CDR2 SQIVND (reference sequence). V was pared by 1 base and J by 0 bases, with 9 bases between. The CDR3 sequence is 15 residues long.

As concerns this clone: In the same sample, other DNA sequences code for this CDR3. The genes are TRBV5-6 and TRBJ2-7; unclear D gene. Germline V lookup: CDR1 SGHDT, CDR2 YYEEEE. The CDR3 is 14 amino acids. Between the trimmed V and J ends, which lost 0 bases and 0 bases, there was a span of 7 bases. The CDR3 loop reads CASSLVGSSYEQYF. Written as DNA, the CDR3 is TGTGCCAGCAGCTTGGTGGGTTCCTCCTACGAGCAGTACTTC.

J is TRBJ1-4 and V is TRBV6-5; TRBD1 aligns across 10 bases. The germline V gene has CDR1 MNHEY and CDR2 SVGAGI. The CDR3 covers 15 residues. V gave up 6 bases and J gave up 9 bases; unmatched junction bases: 10. CDR3: CASSTGTGVLKKLFF. CDR3 in DNA: TGTGCCAGCAGCACCGGGACAGGGGTTTTAAAAAAACTGTTTTTT.

The chain links TRBV5-1 to TRBJ2-2, with D uncertain. The CDR3 length is 14 residues. V lost 2 bases, J lost 6 bases, and 11 bases lay in between. The germline V gene has CDR1 SGHRS and CDR2 YFSETQ. The CDR3 nucleotides read TGCGCCAGCAGCTTTACCGGCGACGCCGGGGAGCTGTTTTTT. This sequence encodes CASSFTGDAGELFF.

The chain joins TRBV6-1 to TRBJ1-6, with a weak D call TRBD1 (5 bases). V lost 7 bases to trimming and J lost 9 bases, with 19 bases between them. The CDR3 is 15 amino acids. Germline CDR1 reads MNHNS; CDR2 reads SASEGT. CDR3 sequence (DNA): TGTGCCAGCACCCCTCGGGCAGGGCCAAGTTCACCCCTCCACTTT. Amino acid sequence: CASTPRAGPSSPLHF.

This clone was seen more than once but under ten times. The J gene is TRBJ1-1, the V gene TRBV18; maybe TRBD1 (5 bases). V was shortened by 3 bases and J by 5 bases, with 10 bases between the two germline ends. Germline CDR1 KGHSH, CDR2 LQKENI. The CDR3 is 13 amino acids. The CDR3, as DNA: TGTGCCAGCTCACCGAGGGGTCGGACTGAAGCTTTCTTT. It encodes CASSPRGRTEAFF. Drawing the rest from reference TRBV18 and TRBJ1-1, the complete variable domain is NAGVMQNPRHLVRRRGQEARLRCSPMKGHSHVYWYRQLPEEGLKFMVYLQKENIIDESGMPKERFSAEFPKEGPSILRIQQVVRGDSAAYFCASSPRGRTEAFFGQGTRLTVV.

CDR3 sequence (DNA): TGTGCCAGCAGCTTGGGGGGCGGGGTCCGCCCGGGTACGCAGTATTTT. Translation: CASSLGGGVRPGTQYF. V and J are TRBV7-6 and TRBJ2-3; either TRBD1 or TRBD2 may fit D (6 bases each). CDR3 length: 16 amino acids. The V end was cut by 3 bases, the J end by 8 bases, with 21 bases between. Germline CDR1 SGHVS, CDR2 FNYEAQ.

This chain joins TRBV19 and TRBJ1-2; no definite D call. Germline assignment: CDR1 LNHDA and CDR2 SQIVND (reference sequence). This CDR3 region has 14 residues. Trimming cost V 5 bases and J 3 bases, with 13 bases left between them. The CDR3 DNA is TGTGCCAGTAGTCCAGCCCCGAGGGACTATGGCTACACCTTC. Translation: CASSPAPRDYGYTF. Looking up the rest from reference TRBV19 and TRBJ1-2 gives the full variable domain: DGGITQSPKYLFRKEGQNVTLSCEQNLNHDAMYWYRQDPGQGLRLIYYSQIVNDFQKGDIAEGYSVSREKKESFPLTVTSAQKNPTAFYLCASSPAPRDYGYTFGSGTRLTVV.

This chain connects TRBV10-1 to TRBJ2-2; the match to TRBD1 covers 7 bases. This CDR3 region has 15 residues. The V and J ends lost 5 bases and 0 bases, in that order; junction bases with no gene match: 3. CDR1 is WNHNN, CDR2 SYGVQD, per germline (reference sequence). CDR3: CASSRGTANTGELFF. In nucleotides, the CDR3 is TGCGCCAGCAGTCGTGGGACAGCGAACACCGGGGAGCTGTTTTTT.